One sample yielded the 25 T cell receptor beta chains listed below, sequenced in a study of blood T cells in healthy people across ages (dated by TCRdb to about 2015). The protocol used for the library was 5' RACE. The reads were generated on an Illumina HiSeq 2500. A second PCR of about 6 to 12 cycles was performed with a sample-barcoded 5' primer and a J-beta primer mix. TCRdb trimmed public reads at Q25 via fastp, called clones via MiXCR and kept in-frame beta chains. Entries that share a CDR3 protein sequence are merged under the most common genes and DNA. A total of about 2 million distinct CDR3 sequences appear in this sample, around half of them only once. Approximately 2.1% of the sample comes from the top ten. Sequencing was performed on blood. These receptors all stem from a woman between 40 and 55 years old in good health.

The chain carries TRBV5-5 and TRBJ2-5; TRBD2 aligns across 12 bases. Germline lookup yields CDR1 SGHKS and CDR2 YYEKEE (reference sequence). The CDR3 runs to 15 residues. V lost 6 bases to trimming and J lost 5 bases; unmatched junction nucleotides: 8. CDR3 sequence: CASTRLAGALETQYF. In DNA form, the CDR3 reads TGTGCCAGCACCAGACTAGCGGGGGCCTTGGAGACCCAGTACTTC.

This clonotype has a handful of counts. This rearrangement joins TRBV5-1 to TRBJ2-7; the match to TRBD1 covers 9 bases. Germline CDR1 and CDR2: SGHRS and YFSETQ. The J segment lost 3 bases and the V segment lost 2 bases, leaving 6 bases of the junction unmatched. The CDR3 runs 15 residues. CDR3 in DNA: TGCGCCAGCAGCTTTCTGGGACAGGGCGACTACGAGCAGTACTTC. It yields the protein CASSFLGQGDYEQYF.

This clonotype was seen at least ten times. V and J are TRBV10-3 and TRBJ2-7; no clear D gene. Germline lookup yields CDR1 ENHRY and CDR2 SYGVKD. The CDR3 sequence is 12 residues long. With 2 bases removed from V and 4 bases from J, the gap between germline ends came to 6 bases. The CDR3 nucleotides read TGTGCCATCAGTGAGCGCGGATACGAGCAGTACTTC. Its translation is CAISERGYEQYF.

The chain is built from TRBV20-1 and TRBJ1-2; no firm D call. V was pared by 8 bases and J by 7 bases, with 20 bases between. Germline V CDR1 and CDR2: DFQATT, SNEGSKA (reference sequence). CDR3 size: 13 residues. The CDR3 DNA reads TGCAGTCCCCCCGGGTCGGGAGGGCGTGGCTACACCTTC. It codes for CSPPGSGGRGYTF.

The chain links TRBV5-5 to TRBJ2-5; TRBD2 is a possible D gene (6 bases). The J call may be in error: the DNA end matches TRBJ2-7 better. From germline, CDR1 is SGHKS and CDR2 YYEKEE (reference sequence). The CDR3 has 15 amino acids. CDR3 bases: TGTGCCAGCAGCTTGCTAGGCGGGGCCGCCTACGAGCAGTACTTC. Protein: CASSLLGGAAYEQYF.

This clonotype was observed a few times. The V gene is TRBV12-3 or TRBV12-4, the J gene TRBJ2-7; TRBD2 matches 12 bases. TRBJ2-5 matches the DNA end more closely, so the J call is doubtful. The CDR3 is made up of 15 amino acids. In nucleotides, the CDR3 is TGTGCCAGCAGTTTCGATACTAGCGGGGGGGAGACCCAGTACTTC. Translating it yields CASSFDTSGGETQYF.

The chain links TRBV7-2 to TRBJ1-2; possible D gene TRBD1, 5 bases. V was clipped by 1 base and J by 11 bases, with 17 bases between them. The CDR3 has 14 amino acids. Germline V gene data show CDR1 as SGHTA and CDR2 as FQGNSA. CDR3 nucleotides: TGTGCCAGCAGCTTAGAGGCGGGGGGAAAGAGGTACACCTTC. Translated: CASSLEAGGKRYTF.

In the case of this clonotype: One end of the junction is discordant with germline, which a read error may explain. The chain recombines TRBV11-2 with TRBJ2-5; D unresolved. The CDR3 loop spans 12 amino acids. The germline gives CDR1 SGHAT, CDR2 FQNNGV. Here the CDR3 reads CAGSLAQETQYF. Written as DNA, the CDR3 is TGTGCCGGCAGCTTAGCCCAAGAGACCCAGTACTTC.

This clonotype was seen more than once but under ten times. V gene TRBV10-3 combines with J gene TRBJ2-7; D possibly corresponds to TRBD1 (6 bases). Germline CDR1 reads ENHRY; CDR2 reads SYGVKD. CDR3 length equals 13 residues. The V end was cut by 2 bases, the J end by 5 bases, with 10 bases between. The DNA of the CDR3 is TGTGCCATCAGTGAGGCGCAGGGGCACGAGCAGTACTTC. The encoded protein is CAISEAQGHEQYF.

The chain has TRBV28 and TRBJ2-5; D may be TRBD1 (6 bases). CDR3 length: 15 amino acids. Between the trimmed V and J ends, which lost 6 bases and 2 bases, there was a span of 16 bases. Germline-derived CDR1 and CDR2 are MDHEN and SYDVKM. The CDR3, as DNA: TGTGCCAGCAGCTCCAGACAGGCCCCTCAAGAGACCCAGTACTTC. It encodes CASSSRQAPQETQYF.

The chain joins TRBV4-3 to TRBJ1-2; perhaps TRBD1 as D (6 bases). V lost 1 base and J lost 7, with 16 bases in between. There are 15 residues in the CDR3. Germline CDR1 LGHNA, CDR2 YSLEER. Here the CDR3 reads CASSQVTGFGSGYTF. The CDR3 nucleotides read TGCGCCAGCAGCCAAGTAACAGGGTTTGGGAGTGGCTACACCTTC.

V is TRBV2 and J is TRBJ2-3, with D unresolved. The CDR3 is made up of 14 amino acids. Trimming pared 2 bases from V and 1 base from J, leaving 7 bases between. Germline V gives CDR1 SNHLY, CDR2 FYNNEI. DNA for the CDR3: TGTGCCAGCAGTGAAATGCCCGGCACAGATACGCAGTATTTT. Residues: CASSEMPGTDTQYF. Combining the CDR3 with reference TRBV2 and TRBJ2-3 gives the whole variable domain EPEVTQTPSHQVTQMGQEVILRCVPISNHLYFYWYRQILGQKVEFLVSFYNNEISEKSEIFDDQFSVERPDGSNFTLKIRSTKLEDSAMYFCASSEMPGTDTQYFGPGTRLTVL.

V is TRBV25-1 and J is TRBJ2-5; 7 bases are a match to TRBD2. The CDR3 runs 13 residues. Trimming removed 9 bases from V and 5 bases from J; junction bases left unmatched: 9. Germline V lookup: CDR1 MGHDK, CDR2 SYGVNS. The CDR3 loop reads CASTPGGAETQYF. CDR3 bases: TGTGCCAGTACTCCGGGGGGTGCGGAGACCCAGTACTTC.

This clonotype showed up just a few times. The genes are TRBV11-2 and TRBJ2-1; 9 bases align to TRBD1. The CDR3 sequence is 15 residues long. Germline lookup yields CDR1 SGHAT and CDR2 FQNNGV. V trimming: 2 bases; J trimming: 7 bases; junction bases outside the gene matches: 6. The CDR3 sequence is CASSLRDRDTNEQFF. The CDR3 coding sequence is TGTGCCAGCAGCTTAAGGGACAGGGATACGAATGAGCAGTTCTTC.

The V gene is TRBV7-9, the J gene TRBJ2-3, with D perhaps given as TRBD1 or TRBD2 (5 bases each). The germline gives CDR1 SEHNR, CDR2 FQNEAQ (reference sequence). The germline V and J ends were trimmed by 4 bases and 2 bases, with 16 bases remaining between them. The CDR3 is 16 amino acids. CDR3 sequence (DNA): TGTGCCAGCAGCTCCCAGGGCCCCCGGGACACAGATACGCAGTATTTT. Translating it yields CASSSQGPRDTDTQYF.

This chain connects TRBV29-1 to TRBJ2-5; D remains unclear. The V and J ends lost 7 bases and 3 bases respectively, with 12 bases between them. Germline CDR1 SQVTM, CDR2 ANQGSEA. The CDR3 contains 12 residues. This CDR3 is CSARRVEETQYF. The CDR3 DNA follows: TGCAGCGCGAGAAGGGTCGAAGAGACCCAGTACTTC.

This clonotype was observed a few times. CDR3 nucleotide sequence: TGTGCCAGCAGTTCCCCGACAGGGTTCGAGAGTTCACCCCTCCACTTT. This gives the protein CASSSPTGFESSPLHF. The genes are TRBV6-2 or TRBV6-3 and TRBJ1-6, with 7 bases aligning to TRBD1. Germline CDR1 and CDR2: MNHEY and SVGEGT. The CDR3 covers 16 residues. V lost 4 bases and J lost 9; bases outside the gene matches: 12.

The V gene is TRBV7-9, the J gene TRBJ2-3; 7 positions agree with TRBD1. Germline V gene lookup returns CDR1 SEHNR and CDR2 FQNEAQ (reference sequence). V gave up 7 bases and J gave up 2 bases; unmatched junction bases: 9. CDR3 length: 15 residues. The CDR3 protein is CASNPRDRTTDTQYF. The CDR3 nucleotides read TGTGCCAGCAACCCCCGGGACAGAACCACAGATACGCAGTATTTT.

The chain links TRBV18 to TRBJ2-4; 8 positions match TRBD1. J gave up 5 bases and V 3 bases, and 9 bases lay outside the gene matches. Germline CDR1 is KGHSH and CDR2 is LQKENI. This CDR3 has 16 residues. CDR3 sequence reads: CASSPRQGTVQNIQYF. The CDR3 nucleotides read TGTGCCAGCTCACCCCGACAGGGGACGGTCCAAAACATTCAGTACTTC.

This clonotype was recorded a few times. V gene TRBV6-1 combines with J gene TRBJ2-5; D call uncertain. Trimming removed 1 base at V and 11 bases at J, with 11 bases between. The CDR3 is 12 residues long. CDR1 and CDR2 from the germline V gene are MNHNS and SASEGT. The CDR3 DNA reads TGTGCCAGCAGTGAAGAAAGGGCCCTGCAGTACTTC. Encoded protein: CASSEERALQYF.

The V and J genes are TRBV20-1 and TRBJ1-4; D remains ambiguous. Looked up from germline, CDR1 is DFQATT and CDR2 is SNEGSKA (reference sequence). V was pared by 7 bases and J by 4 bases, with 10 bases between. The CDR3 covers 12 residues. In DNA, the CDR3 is TGCAGTGGTCGGCACTATAATGAAAAACTGTTTTTT. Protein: CSGRHYNEKLFF.

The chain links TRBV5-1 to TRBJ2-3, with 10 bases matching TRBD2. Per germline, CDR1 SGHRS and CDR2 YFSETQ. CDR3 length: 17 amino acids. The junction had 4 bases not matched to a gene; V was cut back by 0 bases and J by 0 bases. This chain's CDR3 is CASSLDPSGGSTDTQYF. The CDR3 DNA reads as TGCGCCAGCAGCTTGGATCCTAGCGGGGGAAGCACAGATACGCAGTATTTT.

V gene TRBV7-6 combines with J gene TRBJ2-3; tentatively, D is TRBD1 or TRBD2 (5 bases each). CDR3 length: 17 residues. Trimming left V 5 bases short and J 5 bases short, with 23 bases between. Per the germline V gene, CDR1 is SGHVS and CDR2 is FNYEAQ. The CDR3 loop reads CASSPRATGPRVDTQYF. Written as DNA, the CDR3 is TGTGCCAGCAGCCCCCGGGCAACGGGACCCAGGGTAGATACGCAGTATTTT.

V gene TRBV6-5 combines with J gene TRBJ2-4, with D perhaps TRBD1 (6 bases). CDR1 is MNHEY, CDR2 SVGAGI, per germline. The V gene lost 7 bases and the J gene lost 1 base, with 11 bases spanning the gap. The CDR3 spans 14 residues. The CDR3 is CASMGTTAKNIQYF. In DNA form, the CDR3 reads TGTGCCAGCATGGGGACAACGGCCAAAAACATTCAGTACTTC.

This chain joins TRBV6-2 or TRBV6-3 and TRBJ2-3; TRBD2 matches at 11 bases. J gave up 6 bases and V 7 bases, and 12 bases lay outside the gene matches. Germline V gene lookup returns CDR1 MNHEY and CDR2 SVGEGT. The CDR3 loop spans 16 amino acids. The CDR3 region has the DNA TGTGCCAGCATCCTCCTAGCGGGGGGCCGTCGGGATACGCAGTATTTT. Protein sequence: CASILLAGGRRDTQYF.